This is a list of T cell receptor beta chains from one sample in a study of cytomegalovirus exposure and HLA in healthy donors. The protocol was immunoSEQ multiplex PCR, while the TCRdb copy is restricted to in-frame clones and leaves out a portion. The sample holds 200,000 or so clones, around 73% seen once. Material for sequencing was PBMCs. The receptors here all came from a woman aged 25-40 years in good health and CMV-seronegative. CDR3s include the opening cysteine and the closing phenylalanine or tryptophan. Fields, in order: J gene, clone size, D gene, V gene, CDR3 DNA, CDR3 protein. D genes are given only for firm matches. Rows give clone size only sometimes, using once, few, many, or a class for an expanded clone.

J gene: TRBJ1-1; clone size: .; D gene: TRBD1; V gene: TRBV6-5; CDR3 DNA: TGTGCCAGCAAAGGGGCAGGGGGCGGTAACACTGAAGCTTTCTTT; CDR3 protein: CASKGAGGGNTEAFF
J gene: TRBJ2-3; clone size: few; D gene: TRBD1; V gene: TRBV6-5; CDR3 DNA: TGTGCCAGCAGTACGCGTCGACAGGGGGATACGCAGTATTTT; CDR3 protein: CASSTRRQGDTQYF
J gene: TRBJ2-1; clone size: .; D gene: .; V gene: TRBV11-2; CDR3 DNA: TGTGCCAGCAGCTTATACGGTACAGGAAAGAGGTACAATGAGCAGTTCTTC; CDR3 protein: CASSLYGTGKRYNEQFF
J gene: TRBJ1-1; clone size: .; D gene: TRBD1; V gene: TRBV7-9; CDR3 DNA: TGTGCCAGCAGCCGGGACAGGGAGGAGACTGAAGCTTTCTTT; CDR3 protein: CASSRDREETEAFF
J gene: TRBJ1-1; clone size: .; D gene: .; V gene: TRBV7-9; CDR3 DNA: TGTGCCAGCAGCCCCGGACGGGGGACTGAAGCTTTCTTT; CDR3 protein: CASSPGRGTEAFF
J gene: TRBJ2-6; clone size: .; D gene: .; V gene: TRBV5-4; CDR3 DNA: TGTGCCAGCAGCCGGCCCGGGGGTTCTGGGGCCAACGTCCTGACTTTC; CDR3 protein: CASSRPGGSGANVLTF
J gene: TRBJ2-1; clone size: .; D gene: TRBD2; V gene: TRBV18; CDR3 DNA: TGTGCCAGCTCACCACCGAGCGGGGGACGAAACAATGAGCAGTTCTTC; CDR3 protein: CASSPPSGGRNNEQFF
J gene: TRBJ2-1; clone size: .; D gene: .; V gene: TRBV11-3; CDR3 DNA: TGTGCCAGCAGCGGGCGGGGTAGGGGGGGAAATGAGCAGTTCTTC; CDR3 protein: CASSGRGRGGNEQFF
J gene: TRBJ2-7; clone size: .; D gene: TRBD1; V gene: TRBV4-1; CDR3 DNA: TGCGCCAGCAGCCGGACAGGAGGAAGGTACGAGCAGTACTTC; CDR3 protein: CASSRTGGRYEQYF
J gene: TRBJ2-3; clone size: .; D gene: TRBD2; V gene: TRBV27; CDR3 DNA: TGTGCCAGCAGTTTAAGCGGGGTGCGTACGCAGTATTTT; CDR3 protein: CASSLSGVRTQYF
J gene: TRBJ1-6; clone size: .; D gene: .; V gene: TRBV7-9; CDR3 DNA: TGTGCCAGCACCCCCGTTCGTTCACCCCTCCACTTT; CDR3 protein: CASTPVRSPLHF
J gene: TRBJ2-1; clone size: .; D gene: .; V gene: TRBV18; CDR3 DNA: TGTGCCAGCTCACCAGGGTTACGCGCGGGGGCGAACCTCTCCTACAATGAGCAGTTCTTC; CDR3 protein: CASSPGLRAGANLSYNEQFF
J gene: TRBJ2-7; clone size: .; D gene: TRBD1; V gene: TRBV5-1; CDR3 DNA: TGCGCCAGCAGCTCGTCGAAGACGGGACAGAGCTACGAGCAGTACTTC; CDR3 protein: CASSSSKTGQSYEQYF
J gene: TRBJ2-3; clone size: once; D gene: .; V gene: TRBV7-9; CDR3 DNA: TGTGCCAGCAGCTTAGGTCGGGTCACAGATACGCAGTATTTT; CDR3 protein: CASSLGRVTDTQYF
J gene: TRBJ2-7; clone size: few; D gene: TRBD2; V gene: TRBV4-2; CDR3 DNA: TGTGCCAGCAGCCAAATAAGCGGGGGGCCCGGCGAGCAGTACTTC; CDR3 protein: CASSQISGGPGEQYF
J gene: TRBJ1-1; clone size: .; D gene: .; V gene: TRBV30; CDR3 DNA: TGTGCCTCCCACAGGGTTGCAGGGGACACTGAAGCTTTCTTT; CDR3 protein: CASHRVAGDTEAFF
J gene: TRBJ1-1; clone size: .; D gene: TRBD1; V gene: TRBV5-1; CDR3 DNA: TGCGCCAGCAGCAGACAGGGGAGCACTGAAGCTTTCTTT; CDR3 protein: CASSRQGSTEAFF
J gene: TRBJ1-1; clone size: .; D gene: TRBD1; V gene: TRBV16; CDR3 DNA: TGTGCCAGCAGCCCGACAGGGGGCCGTGTCACTGAAGCTTTCTTT; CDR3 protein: CASSPTGGRVTEAFF
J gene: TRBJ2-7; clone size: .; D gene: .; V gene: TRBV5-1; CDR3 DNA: TGCGCCAGCAGCTGGAACCGGGGCGAGCAGTACTTC; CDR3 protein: CASSWNRGEQYF
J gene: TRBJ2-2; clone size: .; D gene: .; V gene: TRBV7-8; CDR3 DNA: TGTGCCAGCAGCTTTAGGGGAAGTTTCTATGGGGAGCTGTTTTTT; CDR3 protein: CASSFRGSFYGELFF
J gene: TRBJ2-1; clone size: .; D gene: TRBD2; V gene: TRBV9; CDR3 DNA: TGTGCCAGCAGCGTAGCTCGTCTAGCGGGCCGAAATGAGCAGTTCTTC; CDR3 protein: CASSVARLAGRNEQFF
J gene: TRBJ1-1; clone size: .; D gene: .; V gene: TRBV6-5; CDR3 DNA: TGTGCCAGCAGTTACTCGAGGCAGGGGTGTGGGGCTTTCTTT; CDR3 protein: CASSYSRQGCGAFF
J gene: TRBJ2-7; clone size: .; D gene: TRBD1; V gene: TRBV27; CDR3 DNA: TGTGCCAGCAGTTGGACAGGGTTTGCTCTCTACGAGCAGTACTTC; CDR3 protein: CASSWTGFALYEQYF
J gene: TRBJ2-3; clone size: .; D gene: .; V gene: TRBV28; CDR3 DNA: TGTGCCAGCAGTCCTATCCGGGGGGCGAGAAGGACAGATACGCAGTATTTT; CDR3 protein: CASSPIRGARRTDTQYF
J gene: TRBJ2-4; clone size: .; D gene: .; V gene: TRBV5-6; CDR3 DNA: TGTGCCAGCAGCTTAGGACAGCCGATCGCCAAAAACATTCAGTACTTC; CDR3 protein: CASSLGQPIAKNIQYF
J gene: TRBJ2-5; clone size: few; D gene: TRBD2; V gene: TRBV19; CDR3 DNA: TGTGCCAGTAGTATAGGGCGGGGGAAAGAGACCCAGTACTTC; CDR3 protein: CASSIGRGKETQYF
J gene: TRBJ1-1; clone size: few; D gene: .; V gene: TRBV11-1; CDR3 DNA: TGTGCCAGCAGCTTCGGGGGAGGGACTGAAGCTTTCTTT; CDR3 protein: CASSFGGGTEAFF
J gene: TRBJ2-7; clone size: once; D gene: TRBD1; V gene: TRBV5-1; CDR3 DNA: TGCGCCAGCACGTCCGGGACAGGGGCCTACGAGCAGTACTTC; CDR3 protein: CASTSGTGAYEQYF
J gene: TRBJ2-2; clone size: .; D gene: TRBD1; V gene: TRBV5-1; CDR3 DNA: TGCGCCAGCAGCTTGGCCTTGACAGGGACCGGGGAGCTGTTTTTT; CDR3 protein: CASSLALTGTGELFF
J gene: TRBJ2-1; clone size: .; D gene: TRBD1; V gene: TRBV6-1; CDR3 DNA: TGTGCCAGCAGTGAGTGGGACAGGGACAATGAGCAGTTCTTC; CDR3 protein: CASSEWDRDNEQFF
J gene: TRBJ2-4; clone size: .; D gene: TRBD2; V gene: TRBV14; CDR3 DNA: TGTGCCAGCAGCCAGCTAGCGGGGCGTCTAGCCAAAAACATTCAGTACTTC; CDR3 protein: CASSQLAGRLAKNIQYF
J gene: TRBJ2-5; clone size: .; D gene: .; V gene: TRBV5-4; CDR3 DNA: TGTGCCAGCAGCAAGAACAGCGGAGAGACCCAGTACTTC; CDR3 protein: CASSKNSGETQYF
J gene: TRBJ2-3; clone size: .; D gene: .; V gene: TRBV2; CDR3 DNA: TGTGCCAGCAGCCTAGACTCGCCGCGCACAGATACGCAGTATTTT; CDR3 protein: CASSLDSPRTDTQYF
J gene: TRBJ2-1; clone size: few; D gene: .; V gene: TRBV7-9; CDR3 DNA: TGTGCCAGCAGCGAAGGCGGCAGCTCCTACAATGAGCAGTTCTTC; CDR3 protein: CASSEGGSSYNEQFF
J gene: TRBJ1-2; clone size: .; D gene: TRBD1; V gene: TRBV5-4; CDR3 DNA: TGTGCCAGCAGCTTCCTTACAGGGGTCGGCTATGGCTACACCTTC; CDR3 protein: CASSFLTGVGYGYTF
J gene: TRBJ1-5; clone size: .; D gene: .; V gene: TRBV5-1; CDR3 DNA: TGCGCCAGCAGCTTACTCCCAGGGGCCGTCCCCCAGCATTTT; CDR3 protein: CASSLLPGAVPQHF
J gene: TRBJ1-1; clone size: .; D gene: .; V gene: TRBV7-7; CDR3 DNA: TGTGCTAGCAGCTTACCAAGAGCCACTGAAGCTTTCTTT; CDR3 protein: CASSLPRATEAFF
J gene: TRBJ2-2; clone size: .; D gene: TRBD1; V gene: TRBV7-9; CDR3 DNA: TGTGCCAGCAGCTTAGTCTGGGACAGCGCCAACACCGGGGAGCTGTTTTTT; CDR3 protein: CASSLVWDSANTGELFF
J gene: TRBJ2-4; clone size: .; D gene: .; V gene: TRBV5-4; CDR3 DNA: TGTGCCAGCAGCTTTGGCCCCAGTGAGACAGTCTTGACCTTC; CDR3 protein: CASSFGPSETVLTF
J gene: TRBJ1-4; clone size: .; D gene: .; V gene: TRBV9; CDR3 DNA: TGTGCCAGCAGTGTCGACAGGAATAATGAAAAACTGTTTTTT; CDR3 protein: CASSVDRNNEKLFF
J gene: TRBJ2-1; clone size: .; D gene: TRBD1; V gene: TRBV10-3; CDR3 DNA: TGTGCCATCAGTGAGATTCCGGGACAGGGAGGCAATGAGCAGTTCTTC; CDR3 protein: CAISEIPGQGGNEQFF
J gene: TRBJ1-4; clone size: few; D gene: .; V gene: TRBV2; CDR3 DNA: TGTGCCAGCAGACCGGTGAGGGCAAATGAAAAACTGTTTTTT; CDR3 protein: CASRPVRANEKLFF
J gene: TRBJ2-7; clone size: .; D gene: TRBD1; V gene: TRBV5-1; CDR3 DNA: TGCGCCAGCACAAGAGACAGGGGTGGTGACGAGCAGTACTTC; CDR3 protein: CASTRDRGGDEQYF
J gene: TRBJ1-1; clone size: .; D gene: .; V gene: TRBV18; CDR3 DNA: TGTGCCAGCTCACCTAGACAGGCGGTGAACACTGAAGCTTTCTTT; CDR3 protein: CASSPRQAVNTEAFF
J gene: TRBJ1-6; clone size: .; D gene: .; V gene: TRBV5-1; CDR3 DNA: TGCGCCAGCAGCTTAAGAGGGAGCTCCTATAATTCACCCCTCCACTTT; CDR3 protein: CASSLRGSSYNSPLHF
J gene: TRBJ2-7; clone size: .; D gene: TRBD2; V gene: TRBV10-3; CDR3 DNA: TGTGCCATCAGTGAGGGACTAGCGGGACCGTTCGACGAGCAGTACTTC; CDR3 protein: CAISEGLAGPFDEQYF
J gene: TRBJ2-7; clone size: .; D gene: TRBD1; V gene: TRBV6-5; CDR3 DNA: TGTGCCAGCAGTTACTCCGCGGGACAGGTTTTCTACGAGCAGTACTTC; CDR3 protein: CASSYSAGQVFYEQYF
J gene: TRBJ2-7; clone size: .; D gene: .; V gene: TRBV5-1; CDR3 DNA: TGCGCCAGCAGCAGGTCAGCGGCCTACGAGCAGTACTTC; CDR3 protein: CASSRSAAYEQYF
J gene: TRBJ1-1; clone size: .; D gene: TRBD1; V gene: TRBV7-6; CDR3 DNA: TGTGCCAGCAGCTTAGGACAGGGTGAAAACACTGAAGCTTTCTTT; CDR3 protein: CASSLGQGENTEAFF
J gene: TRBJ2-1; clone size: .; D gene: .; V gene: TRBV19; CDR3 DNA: TGTGCCAGTACCCCACGAGTAGCCTACAATGAGCAGTTCTTC; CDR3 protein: CASTPRVAYNEQFF
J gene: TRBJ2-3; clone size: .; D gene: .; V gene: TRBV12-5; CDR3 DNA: TGTGCTAGTGCCGTAGATTATTTTACGCAGTATTTT; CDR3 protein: CASAVDYFTQYF
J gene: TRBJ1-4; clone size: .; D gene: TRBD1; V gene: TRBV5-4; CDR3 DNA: TGTGCCAGCAGCTTCAGGGGGCGCGATGAAAAACTGTTTTTT; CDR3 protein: CASSFRGRDEKLFF
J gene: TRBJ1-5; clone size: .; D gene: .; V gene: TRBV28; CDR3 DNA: TGTGCCAGCAGCCTAGTGCCACGGCCCCAGCATTTT; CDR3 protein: CASSLVPRPQHF
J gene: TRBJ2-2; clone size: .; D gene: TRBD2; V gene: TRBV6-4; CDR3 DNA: TGTGCCAGCAGTCGGACTAGCGGGAGGGCCTCGAACACCGGGGAGCTGTTTTTT; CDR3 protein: CASSRTSGRASNTGELFF
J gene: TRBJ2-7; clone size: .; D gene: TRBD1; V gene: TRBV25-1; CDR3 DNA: TGTGCCAGCGGTTCAACCCAGGGGGCATACGAGCAGTACTTC; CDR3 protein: CASGSTQGAYEQYF
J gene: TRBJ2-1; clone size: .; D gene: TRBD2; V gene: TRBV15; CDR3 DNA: TGTGCCACCCGCGGACTAGCGGAATACAATGAGCAGTTCTTC; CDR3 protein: CATRGLAEYNEQFF
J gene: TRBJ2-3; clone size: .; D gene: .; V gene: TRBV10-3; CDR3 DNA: TGTGCCATCAGTGAGTCCTGGGGCGGAGATACGCAGTATTTT; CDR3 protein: CAISESWGGDTQYF
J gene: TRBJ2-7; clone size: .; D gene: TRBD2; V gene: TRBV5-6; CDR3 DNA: TGTGCCAGCAGCTCAGGACAGGGGGGGACTAGCGGGTTTATCTACGAGCAGTACTTC; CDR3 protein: CASSSGQGGTSGFIYEQYF
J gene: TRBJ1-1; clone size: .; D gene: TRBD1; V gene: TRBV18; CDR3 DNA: TGTGCCAGCTCTCAACAGGGGGCGTCTTTCTTT; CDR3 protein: CASSQQGASFF
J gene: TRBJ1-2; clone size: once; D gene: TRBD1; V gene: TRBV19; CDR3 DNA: TGTGCCAGTAGTCGGACAGGGGCGAGTGGCTACACCTTC; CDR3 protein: CASSRTGASGYTF